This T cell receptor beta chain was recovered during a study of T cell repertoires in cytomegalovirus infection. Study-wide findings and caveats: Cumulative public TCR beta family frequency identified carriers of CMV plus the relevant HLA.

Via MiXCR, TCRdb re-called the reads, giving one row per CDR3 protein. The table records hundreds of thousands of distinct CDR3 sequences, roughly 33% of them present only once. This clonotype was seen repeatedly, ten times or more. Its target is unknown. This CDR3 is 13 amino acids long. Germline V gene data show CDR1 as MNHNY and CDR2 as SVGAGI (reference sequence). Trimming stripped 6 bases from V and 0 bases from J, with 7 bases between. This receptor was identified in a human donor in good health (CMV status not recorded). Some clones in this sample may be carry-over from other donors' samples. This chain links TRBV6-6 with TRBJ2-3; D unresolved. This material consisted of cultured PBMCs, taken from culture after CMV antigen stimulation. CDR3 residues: CASSYGSTDTQYF. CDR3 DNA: TGTGCCAGCAGCTACGGAAGCACAGATACGCAGTATTTT.